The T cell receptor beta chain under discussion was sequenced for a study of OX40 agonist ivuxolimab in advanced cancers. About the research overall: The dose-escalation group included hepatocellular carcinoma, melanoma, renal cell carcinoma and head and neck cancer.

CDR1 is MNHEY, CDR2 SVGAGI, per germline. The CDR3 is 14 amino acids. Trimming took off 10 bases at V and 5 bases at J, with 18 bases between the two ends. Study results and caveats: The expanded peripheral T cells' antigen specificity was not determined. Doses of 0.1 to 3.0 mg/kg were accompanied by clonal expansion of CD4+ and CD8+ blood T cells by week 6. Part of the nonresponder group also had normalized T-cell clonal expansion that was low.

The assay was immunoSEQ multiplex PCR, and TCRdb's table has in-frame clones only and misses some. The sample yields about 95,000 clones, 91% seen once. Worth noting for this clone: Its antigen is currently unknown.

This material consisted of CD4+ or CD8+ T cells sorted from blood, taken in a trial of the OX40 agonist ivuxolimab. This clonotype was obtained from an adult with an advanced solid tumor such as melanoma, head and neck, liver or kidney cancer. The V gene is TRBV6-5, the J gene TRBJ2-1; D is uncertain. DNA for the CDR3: TGTGCCACCAATTCCGACCCTGCCCACAATGAGCAGTTCTTC. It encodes CATNSDPAHNEQFF.